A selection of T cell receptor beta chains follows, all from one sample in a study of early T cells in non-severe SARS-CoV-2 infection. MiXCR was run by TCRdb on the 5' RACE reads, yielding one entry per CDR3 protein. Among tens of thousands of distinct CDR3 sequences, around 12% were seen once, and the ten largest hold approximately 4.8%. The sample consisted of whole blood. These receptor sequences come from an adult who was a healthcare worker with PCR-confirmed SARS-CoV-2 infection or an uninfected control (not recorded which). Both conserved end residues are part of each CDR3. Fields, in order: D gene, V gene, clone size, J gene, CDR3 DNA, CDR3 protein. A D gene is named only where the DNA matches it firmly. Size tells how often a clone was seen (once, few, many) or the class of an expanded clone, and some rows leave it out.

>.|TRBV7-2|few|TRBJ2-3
TGTGCCAGCAGCTTAGTAGGCGGGGCCCCAGATACGCAGTATTTT
CASSLVGGAPDTQYF
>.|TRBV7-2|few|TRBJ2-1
TGTGCCAGCACCAGGTGGCGTTCAGGGGAATCCGAGCAGTTCTTC
CASTRWRSGESEQFF
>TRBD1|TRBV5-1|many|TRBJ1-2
TGCGCCAGCAGCCCGGGACAGGGCTATGGCTACACCTTC
CASSPGQGYGYTF
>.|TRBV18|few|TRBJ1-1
TGTGCCAGTTACGTGGGCCTTGGGAACACTGAAGCTTTCTTT
CASYVGLGNTEAFF
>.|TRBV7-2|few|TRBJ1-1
TGTGCCAGCAGCTTAGCGGCGTCGGCGAACACTGAAGCTTTCTTT
CASSLAASANTEAFF
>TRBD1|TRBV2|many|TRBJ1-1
TGTGCCAGCAGCGGGACAGGGGTTCCTGAAGCTTTCTTT
CASSGTGVPEAFF
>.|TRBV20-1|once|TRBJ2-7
TGCAGTGCCCCAGGGCGGGGGCCTTCCTACGAGCAGTACTTC
CSAPGRGPSYEQYF
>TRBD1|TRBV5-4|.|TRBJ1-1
TGTGCCAGCAGCCCAGACAGGGGAAGAGGTGAAGCTTTCTTT
CASSPDRGRGEAFF
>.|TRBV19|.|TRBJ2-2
TGTGCCAGTAGTATCCAGTCAGGGAGTGGCGGGGAGCTGTTTTTT
CASSIQSGSGGELFF
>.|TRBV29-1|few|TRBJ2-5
TGCAGCGTCGGGGAAGCAGAGACCCAGTACTTC
CSVGEAETQYF
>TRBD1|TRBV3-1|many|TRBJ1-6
TGTGCCAGCAGCCAAGGGACAGGGCTGGGTAATTCACCCCTCCACTTT
CASSQGTGLGNSPLHF
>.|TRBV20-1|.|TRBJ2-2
TGCAGTGCTAGAGAATGGGGGCTGGGTACCGGGGAGCTGTTTTTT
CSAREWGLGTGELFF
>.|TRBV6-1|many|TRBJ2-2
TGTGCCAGCAGTGTAGAAGAGGGGACCGGGGAGCTGTTTTTT
CASSVEEGTGELFF
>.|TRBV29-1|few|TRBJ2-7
TGCAGCTTCCGGGACCTTACCTCCGAGCAGTACTTC
CSFRDLTSEQYF
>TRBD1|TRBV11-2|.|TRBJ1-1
TGTGCCAGCAGCTCCGGGACAGGGACAACGATGGACACTGAAGCTTTCTTT
CASSSGTGTTMDTEAFF
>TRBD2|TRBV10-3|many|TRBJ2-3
TGTGCCATCAGGCCGGGACTAGCGGGAGGGCCGACAGATACGCAGTATTTT
CAIRPGLAGGPTDTQYF
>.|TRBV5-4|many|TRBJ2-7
TGTGCCAGCAGCCCGTGGGGTCAAGGGTCCTACGAGCAGTACTTC
CASSPWGQGSYEQYF
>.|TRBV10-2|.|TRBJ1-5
TGCGCCAGCAGTGACTTGTGGGGCAATCAGCCCCAGCATTTT
CASSDLWGNQPQHF
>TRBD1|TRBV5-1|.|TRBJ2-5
TGCGCCAGCAGCTCCTTGGGACAGGGATCTTCAGAGACCCAGTACTTC
CASSSLGQGSSETQYF
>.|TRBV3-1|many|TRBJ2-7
TGTGCCAGCAGCCGCCCCGGGTCTATAATCGAGCAGTACTTC
CASSRPGSIIEQYF
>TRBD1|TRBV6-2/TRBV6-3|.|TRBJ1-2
TGTGCCAGCACTTCAGGGGGCGCTTCCTATGGCTACACCTTC
CASTSGGASYGYTF
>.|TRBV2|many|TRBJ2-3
TGTGCCAGCAGTGTTTCCATTAGCACAGATACGCAGTATTTT
CASSVSISTDTQYF
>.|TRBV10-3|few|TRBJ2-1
TGTGCCATCAGTGAGTCGTTGAGGGGGGGCCTCAATGAGCAGTTCTTC
CAISESLRGGLNEQFF
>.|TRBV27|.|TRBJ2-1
TGTGCCAGCAGTGCCCAAACAGGGTTCCTCAATGAGCAGTTCTTC
CASSAQTGFLNEQFF
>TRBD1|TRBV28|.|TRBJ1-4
TGTGCCAGCAGGATGACAGGGGGAAATGAAAAACTGTTTTTT
CASRMTGGNEKLFF
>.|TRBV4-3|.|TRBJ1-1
TGCGCCAGCAGCCAGCGAGCCCAGGGAATGAACACTGAAGCTTTCTTT
CASSQRAQGMNTEAFF
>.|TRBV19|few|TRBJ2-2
TGTGCCAGTCATAGACTCGACACCGGGGAGCTGTTTTTT
CASHRLDTGELFF
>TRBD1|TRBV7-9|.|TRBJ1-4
TGTGCCAGCAGCTCGGACAGGGAAAAACTGTTTTTT
CASSSDREKLFF
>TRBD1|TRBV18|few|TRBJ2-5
TGTGCCAGCTCAGGACAGGTCGACGAGACCCAGTACTTC
CASSGQVDETQYF
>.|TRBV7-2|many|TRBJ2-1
TGTGCCAGCGTTCCGGGCCGGCTTAACAATGAGCAGTTCTTC
CASVPGRLNNEQFF
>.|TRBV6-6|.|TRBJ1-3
TGTGCCAGCAGTTCTACAGGGAACGGAAACACCATATATTTT
CASSSTGNGNTIYF
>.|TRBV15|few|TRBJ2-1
TGTGCCACCAAGTGGGGGGACCGCAATGAGCAGTTCTTC
CATKWGDRNEQFF
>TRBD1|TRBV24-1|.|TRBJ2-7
TGTGCCACCAGCGCCGGGACAGGGATATCACTAAATATGGACGAGCAGTACTTC
CATSAGTGISLNMDEQYF
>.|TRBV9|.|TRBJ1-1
TGTGCCAGCAGCCTTAGAGGCGACAGAGCGAACACTGAAGCTTTCTTT
CASSLRGDRANTEAFF
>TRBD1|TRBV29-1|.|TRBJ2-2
TGCAGCGTTGAGACAGGGGCGGTAATGGACACCGGGGAGCTGTTTTTT
CSVETGAVMDTGELFF
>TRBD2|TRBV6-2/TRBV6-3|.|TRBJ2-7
TGTGCCAGCAGGACCGGGACTAGCGGGAGGGGGTACGAGCAGTACTTC
CASRTGTSGRGYEQYF
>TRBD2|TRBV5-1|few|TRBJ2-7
TGCGCCAGCAGCTTGGGGACAGCTAGCGGGGCAGCCTACGAGCAGTACTTC
CASSLGTASGAAYEQYF
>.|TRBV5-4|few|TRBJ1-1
TGTGCCAGCAGCTTCCCCGCGGGGGTGAACACTGAAGCTTTCTTT
CASSFPAGVNTEAFF
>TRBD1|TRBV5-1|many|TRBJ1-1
TGCGCCAGCAGCTCTACCGGGACAGTAGGCACTGAAGCTTTCTTT
CASSSTGTVGTEAFF
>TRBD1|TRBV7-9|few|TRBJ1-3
TGTGCCAGCAGCAACAGGGGAGGAACCATATATTTT
CASSNRGGTIYF
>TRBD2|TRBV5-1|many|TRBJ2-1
TGCGCCAGCAGTCCGCCGACTAGCGGGAACCTCAATGAGCAGTTCTTC
CASSPPTSGNLNEQFF
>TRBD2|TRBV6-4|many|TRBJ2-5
TGTGCCAGCAGTGAAAAGGCGGGAGGTCAAGAGACCCAGTACTTC
CASSEKAGGQETQYF
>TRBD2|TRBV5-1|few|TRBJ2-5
TGCGCCAGCAGCTTAGTGCCGGGAGGGCCCGAGACCCAGTACTTC
CASSLVPGGPETQYF
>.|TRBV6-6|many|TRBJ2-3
TGTGCCAGCAATCTAGCGTCTAGCACAGATACGCAGTATTTT
CASNLASSTDTQYF
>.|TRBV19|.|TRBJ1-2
TGTGCCAGTGCCCCGGGGAATGCTGGCTACACCTTC
CASAPGNAGYTF
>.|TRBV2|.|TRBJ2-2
TGTGCCAGCAGTCATCAAACCGGGGAGCTGTTTTTT
CASSHQTGELFF
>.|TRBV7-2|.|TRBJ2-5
TGTGCCAGCAGCGCGCAGGGGGGAGAGACCCAGTACTTC
CASSAQGGETQYF
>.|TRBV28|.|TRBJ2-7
TGTGCCAGCAACACGGGTTTAGAGGGGGAGCAGTACTTC
CASNTGLEGEQYF
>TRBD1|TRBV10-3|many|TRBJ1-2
TGTGCCATCAGTGATCCCACAGGGGAGAGCTATGGCTACACCTTC
CAISDPTGESYGYTF
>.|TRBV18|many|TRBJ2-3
TGTGCCAGCTCACCACTCTCCGGCTCGGATACGCAGTATTTT
CASSPLSGSDTQYF
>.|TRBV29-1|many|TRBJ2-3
TGCAGCGTTGAAGGCTGGTATAGCACAGATACGCAGTATTTT
CSVEGWYSTDTQYF
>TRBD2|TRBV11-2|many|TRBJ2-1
TGTGCCAGCAGCGTTAAACTAGCGGGGGGCTCCTACAATGAGCAGTTCTTC
CASSVKLAGGSYNEQFF
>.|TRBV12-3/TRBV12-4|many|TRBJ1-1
TGTGCCAGCAGTCGTACAGGGCTTGGCACTGAAGCTTTCTTT
CASSRTGLGTEAFF
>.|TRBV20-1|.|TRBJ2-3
TGCAGTGCCACTTCCCCACTAGGATTTACAGATACGCAGTATTTT
CSATSPLGFTDTQYF
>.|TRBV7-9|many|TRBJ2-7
TGTGCCAGCAGCTCCTCAGGGGCGCAACCCTACGAGCAGTACTTC
CASSSSGAQPYEQYF
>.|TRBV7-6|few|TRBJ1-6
TGTGCCAGCAGCTTAGCGCGGTTAAGCTCCTATAATTCACCCCTCCACTTT
CASSLARLSSYNSPLHF